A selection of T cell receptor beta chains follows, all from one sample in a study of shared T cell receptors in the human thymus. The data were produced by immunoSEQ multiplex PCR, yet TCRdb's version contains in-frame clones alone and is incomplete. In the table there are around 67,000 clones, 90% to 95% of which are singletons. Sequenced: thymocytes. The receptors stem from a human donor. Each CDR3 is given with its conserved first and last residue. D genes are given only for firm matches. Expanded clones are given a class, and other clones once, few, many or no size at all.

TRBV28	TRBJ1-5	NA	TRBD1	TGTGCCAGCAGCCAGGGGGCCCGGCAGCCCCAGCATTTT	CASSQGARQPQHF
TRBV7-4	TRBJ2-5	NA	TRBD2	TGTGCCAGCAGCTTAAAAGCGGGGGGCAACCAAGAGACCCAGTACTTC	CASSLKAGGNQETQYF
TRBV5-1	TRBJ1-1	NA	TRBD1	TGCGCCAGCAGCTTGGAAACCCGGACAGGCCTGAACACTGAAGCTTTCTTT	CASSLETRTGLNTEAFF
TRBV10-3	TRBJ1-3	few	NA	TGTGCCATCAGTGTCTCCCCCAGGCCTCCGTACTCACCCTCTGGAAACACCATATATTTT	CAISVSPRPPYSPSGNTIYF
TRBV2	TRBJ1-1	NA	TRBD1	TGTGCCAGCAGTGTACGAGGGGGCGTTTTTGGGAACACTGAAGCTTTCTTT	CASSVRGGVFGNTEAFF
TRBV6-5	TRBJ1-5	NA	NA	TGTGCCAGCAGTTCTCGGACGCCAAGGAATCGGCCCCAGCATTTT	CASSSRTPRNRPQHF
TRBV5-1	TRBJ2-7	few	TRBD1	TGCGCCAGCAGCTTGGTCCCGAAACAGGGGGCGAAGAGCTCCTACGAGCAGTACTTC	CASSLVPKQGAKSSYEQYF
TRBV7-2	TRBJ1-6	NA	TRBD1	TGTGCCAGCAGCCCACAGGGGGCGACTGACGGTCTAAATTCACCCCTCCACTTT	CASSPQGATDGLNSPLHF
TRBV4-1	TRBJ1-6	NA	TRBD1	TGCGCCAGCAGCCAAGATCAGGGGGTTTCACCCCTCCACTTT	CASSQDQGVSPLHF
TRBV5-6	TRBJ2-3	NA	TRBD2	TGTGCCAGCAGCTGCCCTGGACTAGCGGACACAGATACGCAGTATTTT	CASSCPGLADTDTQYF
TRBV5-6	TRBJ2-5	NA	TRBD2	TGTGCCAGCAGCTTGACTAGCGGGGGGAACCAAGAGACCCAGTACTTC	CASSLTSGGNQETQYF
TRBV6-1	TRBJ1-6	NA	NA	TGTGCCAGCAGTGAAGCGCTTAAGCACCCGGATCCCAAAGCGTTGGAATCACCCCTCCACTTT	CASSEALKHPDPKALESPLHF
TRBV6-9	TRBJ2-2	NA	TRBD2	TGTGCCAGCAGTTATTATACGGGGGGGAACACCGGGGAGCTGTTTTTT	CASSYYTGGNTGELFF
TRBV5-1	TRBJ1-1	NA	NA	TGCGCCAGCAGCTTGGCGGGCTTCGTGGGCACTGAAGCTTTCTTT	CASSLAGFVGTEAFF
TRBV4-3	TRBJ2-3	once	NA	TGCGCCAGCAGCCACTGTAGAGACACAGATACGCAGTATTTT	CASSHCRDTDTQYF
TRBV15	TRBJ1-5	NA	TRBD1	TGTGCCACCAGCAGAGATTTGGACAGGGGGTCAAACGGGAGTAATCAGCCCCAGCATTTT	CATSRDLDRGSNGSNQPQHF
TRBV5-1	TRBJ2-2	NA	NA	TGCGCCAGCAGCTTCCGTTCTTATCGGCACTGGGACACCGGGGAGCTGTTTTTT	CASSFRSYRHWDTGELFF
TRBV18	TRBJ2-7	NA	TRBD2	TGTGCCAGCTCATCAAACGGGAGGGGTAGCTCCTACGAGCAGTACTTC	CASSSNGRGSSYEQYF
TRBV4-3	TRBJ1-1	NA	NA	TGCGCCAGCAGCCAAGTTTTGAACACTGAAGCTTTCTTT	CASSQVLNTEAFF
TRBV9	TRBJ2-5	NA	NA	TGTGCCAGCAGCGTAGAACAGGGGACTCGGGAGACCCAGTACTTC	CASSVEQGTRETQYF
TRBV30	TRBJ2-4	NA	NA	TGTGCCTGGAGTGGCGCCGGGGACAAAAAAAACATTCAGTACTTC	CAWSGAGDKKNIQYF
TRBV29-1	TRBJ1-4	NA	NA	TGCAGCGTGGGCGATAGACACACAACTAATGAAAAACTGTTTTTT	CSVGDRHTTNEKLFF
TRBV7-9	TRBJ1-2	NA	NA	TGTGCCAGCAGCCCAACGGCGGTAACCGGCCTGTCTAACGTCTATGGCTACACCTTC	CASSPTAVTGLSNVYGYTF
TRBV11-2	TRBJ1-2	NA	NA	TGTGCCAGCAGCTTTTTTCTATTATTCGGGGCGGACTATGGCTACACCTTC	CASSFFLLFGADYGYTF
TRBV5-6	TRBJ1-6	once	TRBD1	TGTGCCAGCAGCTTGGCCGCAGGGGGAAGGAATTCACCCCTCCACTTT	CASSLAAGGRNSPLHF
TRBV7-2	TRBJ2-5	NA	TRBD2	TGTGCCAGCAGCCAAGCGGGGGGTAGGGGGACCCAGTACTTC	CASSQAGGRGTQYF
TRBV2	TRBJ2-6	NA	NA	TGTGCCAGCACCTCGGCCGTCTCTGGGGCCAACGTCCTGACTTTC	CASTSAVSGANVLTF
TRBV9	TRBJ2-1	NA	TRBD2	TGTGCCAGCAGCAGCGGGGGGGCAATAAACGAGCAGTTCTTC	CASSSGGAINEQFF
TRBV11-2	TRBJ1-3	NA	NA	TGTGCCAGCAGCTTAGGAGCCCGACACTCTGGAAACACCATATATTTT	CASSLGARHSGNTIYF
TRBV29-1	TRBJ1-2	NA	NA	TGCAGCGTGCGAAGGACAGCAGACTATGGCTACACCTTC	CSVRRTADYGYTF
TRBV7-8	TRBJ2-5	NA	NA	TGTGCCAGCAGCTTAGAGGGGGTTAGCGCAGAGACCCAGTACTTC	CASSLEGVSAETQYF
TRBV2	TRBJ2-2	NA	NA	TGTGCCAGCATGTTGGGGATCCAACACGGGGAGCTGTTTTTT	CASMLGIQHGELFF
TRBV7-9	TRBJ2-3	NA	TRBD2	TGTGCCAGCAGCGTCACCGGGACTAGCGGTACGATAGGCACAGATACGCAGTATTTT	CASSVTGTSGTIGTDTQYF
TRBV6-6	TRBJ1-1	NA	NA	TGTGCCAGCATCACCCCCGAGGATTCCACTGAAGCTTTCTTT	CASITPEDSTEAFF
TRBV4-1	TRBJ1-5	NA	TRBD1	TGCGCCAGCAGCCCTTGGACAGGGAATAGCAATCAGCCCCAGCATTTT	CASSPWTGNSNQPQHF
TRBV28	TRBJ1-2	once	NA	TGTGCCAGCAGTTTATGGTCGACAGCCTATGGCTACACCTTC	CASSLWSTAYGYTF
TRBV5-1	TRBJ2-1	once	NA	TGCGCCAGCAGCCACCGGACAGCCTACTACAATGAGCAGTTCTTC	CASSHRTAYYNEQFF
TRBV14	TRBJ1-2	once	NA	TGTGCCAGCAGCCAAGATGGGGTTGTTGCAGGAGTCCTAGGTGGCTACACCTTC	CASSQDGVVAGVLGGYTF
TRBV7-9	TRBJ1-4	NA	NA	TGTGCCAGCAGCCTCAGACATCCGGAGACTAATGAAAAACTGTTTTTT	CASSLRHPETNEKLFF
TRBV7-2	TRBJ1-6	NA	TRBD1	TGTGCCAGCAGCTTAGGGGACAGCGAAAATAATTCACCCCTCCACTTT	CASSLGDSENNSPLHF
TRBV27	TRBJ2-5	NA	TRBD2	TGTGCCAGCAGTCCCTTGACTAGCGGGGGGCCAGTAGAGACCCAGTACTTC	CASSPLTSGGPVETQYF
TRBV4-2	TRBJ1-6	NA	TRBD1	TGTGCCAGCAGCCAAGAATGTGGGACAGAGGCCGTCTTATATAATTCACCCCTCCACTTT	CASSQECGTEAVLYNSPLHF